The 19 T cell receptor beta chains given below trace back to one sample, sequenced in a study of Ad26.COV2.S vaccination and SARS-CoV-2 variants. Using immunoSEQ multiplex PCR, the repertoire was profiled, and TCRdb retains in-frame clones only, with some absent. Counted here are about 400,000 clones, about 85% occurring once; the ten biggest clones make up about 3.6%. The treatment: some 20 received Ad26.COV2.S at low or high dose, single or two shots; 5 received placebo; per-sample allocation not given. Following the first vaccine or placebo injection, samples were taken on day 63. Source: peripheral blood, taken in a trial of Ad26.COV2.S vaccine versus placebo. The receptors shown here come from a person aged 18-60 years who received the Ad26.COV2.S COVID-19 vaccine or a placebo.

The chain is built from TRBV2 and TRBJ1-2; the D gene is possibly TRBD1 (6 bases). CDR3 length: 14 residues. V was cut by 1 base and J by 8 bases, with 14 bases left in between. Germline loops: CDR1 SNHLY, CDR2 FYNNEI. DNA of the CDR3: TGTGCCAGCAGTGAAGTTCCGGGGGCAGACGGCTACACCTTC. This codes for CASSEVPGADGYTF.

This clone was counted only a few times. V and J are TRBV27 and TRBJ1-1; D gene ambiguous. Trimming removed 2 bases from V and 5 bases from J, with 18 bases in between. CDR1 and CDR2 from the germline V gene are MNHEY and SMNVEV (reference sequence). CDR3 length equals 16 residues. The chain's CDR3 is CASSLGRQVRRTEAFF. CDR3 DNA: TGTGCCAGCAGTTTAGGGCGGCAGGTCCGCAGAACTGAAGCTTTCTTT.

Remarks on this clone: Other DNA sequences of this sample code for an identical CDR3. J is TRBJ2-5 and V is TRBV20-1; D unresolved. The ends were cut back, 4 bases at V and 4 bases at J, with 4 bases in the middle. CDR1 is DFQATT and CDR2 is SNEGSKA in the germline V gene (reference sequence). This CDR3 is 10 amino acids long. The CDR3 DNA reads TGCAGTGCTACCCGAGAGACCCAGTACTTC. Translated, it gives CSATRETQYF.

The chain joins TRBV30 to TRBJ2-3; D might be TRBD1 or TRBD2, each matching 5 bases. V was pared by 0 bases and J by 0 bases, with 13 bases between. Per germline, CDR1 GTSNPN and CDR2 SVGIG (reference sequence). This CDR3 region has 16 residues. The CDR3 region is CAWSVLVWGSTDTQYF. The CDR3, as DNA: TGTGCCTGGAGTGTACTAGTCTGGGGGAGCACAGATACGCAGTATTTT. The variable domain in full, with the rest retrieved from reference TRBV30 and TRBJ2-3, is SQTIHQWPATLVQPVGSPLSLECTVEGTSNPNLYWYRQAAGRGLQLLFYSVGIGQISSEVPQNLSASRPQDRQFILSSKKLLLSDSGFYLCAWSVLVWGSTDTQYFGPGTRLTVL.

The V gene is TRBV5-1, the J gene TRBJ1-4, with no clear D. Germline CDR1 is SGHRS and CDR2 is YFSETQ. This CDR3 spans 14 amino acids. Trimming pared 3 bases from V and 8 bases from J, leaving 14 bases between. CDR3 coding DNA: TGCGCCAGCAGCTCACAACCGCGGAGGGAAAAACTGTTTTTT. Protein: CASSSQPRREKLFF.

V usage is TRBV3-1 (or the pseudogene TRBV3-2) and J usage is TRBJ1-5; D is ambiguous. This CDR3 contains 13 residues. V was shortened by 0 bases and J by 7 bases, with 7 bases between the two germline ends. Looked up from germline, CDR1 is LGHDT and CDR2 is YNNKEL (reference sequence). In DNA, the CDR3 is TGTGCCAGCAGCCAAGAGAGGGAACAGCCCCAGCATTTT. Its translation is CASSQEREQPQHF.

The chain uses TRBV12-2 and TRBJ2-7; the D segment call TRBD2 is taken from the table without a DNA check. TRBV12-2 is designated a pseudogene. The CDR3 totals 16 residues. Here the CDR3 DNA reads TGTGCAAGTCGCTTAGCGCGCCGGGGGGCCCCCTACGAGCAGTACTTC. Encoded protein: CASRLARRGAPYEQYF.

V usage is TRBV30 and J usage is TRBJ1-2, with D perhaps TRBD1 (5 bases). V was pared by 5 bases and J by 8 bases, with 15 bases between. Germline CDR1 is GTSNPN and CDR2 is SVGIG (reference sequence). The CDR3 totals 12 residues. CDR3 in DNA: TGTGCCTGGGGAGAGGGGTTAGGCGGCTACACCTTC. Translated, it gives CAWGEGLGGYTF. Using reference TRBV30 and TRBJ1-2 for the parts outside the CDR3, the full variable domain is SQTIHQWPATLVQPVGSPLSLECTVEGTSNPNLYWYRQAAGRGLQLLFYSVGIGQISSEVPQNLSASRPQDRQFILSSKKLLLSDSGFYLCAWGEGLGGYTFGSGTRLTVV.

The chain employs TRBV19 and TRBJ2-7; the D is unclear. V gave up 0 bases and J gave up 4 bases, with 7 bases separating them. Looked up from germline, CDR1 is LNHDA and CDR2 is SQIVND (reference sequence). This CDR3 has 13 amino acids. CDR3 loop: CASSIDNGYEQYF. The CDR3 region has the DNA TGTGCCAGTAGTATAGATAATGGATACGAGCAGTACTTC. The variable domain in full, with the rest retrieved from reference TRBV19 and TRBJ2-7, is DGGITQSPKYLFRKEGQNVTLSCEQNLNHDAMYWYRQDPGQGLRLIYYSQIVNDFQKGDIAEGYSVSREKKESFPLTVTSAQKNPTAFYLCASSIDNGYEQYFGPGTRLTVT.

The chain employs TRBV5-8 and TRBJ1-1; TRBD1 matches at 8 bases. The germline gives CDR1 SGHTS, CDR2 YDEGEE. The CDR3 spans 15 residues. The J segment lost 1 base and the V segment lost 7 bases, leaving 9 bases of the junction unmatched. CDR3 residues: CASQPGGIRNTEAFF. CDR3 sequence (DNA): TGTGCCAGCCAACCAGGGGGCATAAGGAACACTGAAGCTTTCTTT.

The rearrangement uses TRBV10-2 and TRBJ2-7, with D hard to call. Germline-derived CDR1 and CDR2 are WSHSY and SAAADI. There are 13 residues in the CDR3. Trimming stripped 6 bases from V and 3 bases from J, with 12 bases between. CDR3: CASRNGSYYEQYF. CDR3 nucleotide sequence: TGCGCCAGCAGGAACGGTAGCTACTACGAGCAGTACTTC.

CDR3 sequence (DNA): TGTGCCAGCAGCTTAGAAGGGGACTATGGCTACACCTTC. Translated: CASSLEGDYGYTF. The rearrangement uses TRBV7-6 and TRBJ1-2, with D possibly matching TRBD1 (5 bases). This CDR3 is 13 amino acids long. Trimming stripped 1 base from V and 3 bases from J, with 6 bases between. Germline CDR1 reads SGHVS; CDR2 reads FNYEAQ.

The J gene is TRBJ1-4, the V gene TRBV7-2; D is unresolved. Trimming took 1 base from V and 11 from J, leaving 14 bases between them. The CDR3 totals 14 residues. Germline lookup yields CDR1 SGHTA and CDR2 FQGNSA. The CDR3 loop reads CASSLEGSRPKLFF. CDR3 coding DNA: TGTGCCAGCAGCTTAGAGGGCAGTAGGCCCAAACTGTTTTTT.

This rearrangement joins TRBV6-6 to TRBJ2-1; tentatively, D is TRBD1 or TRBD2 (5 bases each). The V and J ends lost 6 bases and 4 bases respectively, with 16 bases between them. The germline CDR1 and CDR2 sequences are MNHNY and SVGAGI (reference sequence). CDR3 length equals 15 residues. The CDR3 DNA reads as TGTGCCAGCAGCCTTAGAGGGACGGGGTACAATGAGCAGTTCTTC. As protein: CASSLRGTGYNEQFF.

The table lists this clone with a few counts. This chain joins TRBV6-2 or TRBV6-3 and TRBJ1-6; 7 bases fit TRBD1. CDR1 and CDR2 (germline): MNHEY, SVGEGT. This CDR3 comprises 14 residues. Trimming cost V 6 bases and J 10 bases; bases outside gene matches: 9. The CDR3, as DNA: TGTGCCAGCAGCCCTGACAGGGAAAGCTCACCCCTCCACTTT. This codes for CASSPDRESSPLHF.

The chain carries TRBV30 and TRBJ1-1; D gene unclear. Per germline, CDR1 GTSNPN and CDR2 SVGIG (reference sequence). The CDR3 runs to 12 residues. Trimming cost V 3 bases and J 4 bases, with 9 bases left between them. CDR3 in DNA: TGTGCCTGGAGCCCCGGTGTCACTGAAGCTTTCTTT. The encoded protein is CAWSPGVTEAFF.

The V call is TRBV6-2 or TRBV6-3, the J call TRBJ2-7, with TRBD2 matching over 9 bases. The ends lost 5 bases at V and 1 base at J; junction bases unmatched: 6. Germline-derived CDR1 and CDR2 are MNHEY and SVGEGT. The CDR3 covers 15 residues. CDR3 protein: CASSKRTSASYEQYF. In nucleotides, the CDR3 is TGTGCCAGCAGTAAACGGACTAGCGCTTCCTACGAGCAGTACTTC.

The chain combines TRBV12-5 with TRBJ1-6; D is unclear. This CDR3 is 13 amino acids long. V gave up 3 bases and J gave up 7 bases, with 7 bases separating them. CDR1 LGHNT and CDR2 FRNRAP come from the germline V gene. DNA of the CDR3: TGTGCTAGTGGTTTCGACGGAAATTCACCCCTCCACTTT. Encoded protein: CASGFDGNSPLHF.

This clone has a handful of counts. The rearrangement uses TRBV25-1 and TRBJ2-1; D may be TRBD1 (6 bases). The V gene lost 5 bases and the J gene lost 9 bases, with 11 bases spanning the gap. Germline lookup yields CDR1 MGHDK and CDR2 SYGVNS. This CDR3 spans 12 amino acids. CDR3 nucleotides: TGTGCCAGCAGTCCCCAGGGGAGTGAGCAGTTCTTC. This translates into CASSPQGSEQFF.